This is a list of T cell receptor beta chains from one sample in a study of PD-1 blockade in classical Hodgkin lymphoma. Here immunoSEQ multiplex PCR was the method, and the copy in TCRdb shows in-frame clones only, minus some. The sample has about 11,000 clones; roughly 76% are singletons. Sequencing was performed on peripheral blood mononuclear cells (PBMCs), taken at baseline. These receptors originate from a human donor with classical Hodgkin lymphoma. The CDR3 runs from the conserved cysteine through the conserved F or W. The D gene is left open where the match is weak. The size of a clone is reported for some rows only, either as once, few or many, or as a class for expanded clones.

NA TRBJ2-4 TRBD1 TRBV5-8 CASTGTDPRMGNIQYF TGTGCCAGTACCGGGACAGACCCCCGTATGGGGAACATTCAGTACTTC
NA TRBJ1-4 NA TRBV7-9 CASSLVVAALREKLFF TGTGCCAGCAGCTTAGTGGTGGCGGCTTTACGGGAAAAACTGTTTTTT
few TRBJ2-2 NA TRBV5-1 CASSLRLANTGELFF TGCGCCAGCAGCTTGAGACTTGCGAACACCGGGGAGCTGTTTTTT
NA TRBJ1-1 NA TRBV28 CASSARTHTEAFF TGTGCCAGCAGTGCTAGGACACATACTGAAGCTTTCTTT
NA TRBJ2-7 NA TRBV4-3 CASSQDLTPAYEQYF TGCGCCAGCAGCCAAGATTTGACACCCGCCTACGAGCAGTACTTC
NA TRBJ2-1 TRBD2 TRBV7-3 CASSSGLAGGNEQFF TGTGCCAGCAGCTCGGGACTAGCGGGGGGTAATGAGCAGTTCTTC
NA TRBJ2-3 TRBD1 TRBV6-9 CASALTGGGDTQYF TGTGCCAGTGCCTTAACAGGGGGTGGAGATACGCAGTATTTT
NA TRBJ2-1 NA TRBV9 CASSVTTGLYNEQFF TGTGCCAGCAGCGTAACCACCGGGTTATACAATGAGCAGTTCTTC
NA TRBJ2-5 NA TRBV5-6 CASSLDPQETQYF TGTGCCAGCAGCTTGGATCCCCAAGAGACCCAGTACTTC
NA TRBJ1-5 NA TRBV6-6 CASSSGRGGRFQPQHF TGTGCCAGCAGTTCGGGGCGGGGGGGGAGATTTCAGCCCCAGCATTTT
NA TRBJ1-5 TRBD1 TRBV19 CASSDYLDRVNQPQHF TGTGCCAGTAGTGACTACCTCGACAGGGTGAATCAGCCCCAGCATTTT
NA TRBJ2-1 TRBD2 TRBV11-2 CASSPTSGGAPEQFF TGTGCCAGCAGCCCGACTAGCGGGGGAGCTCCCGAGCAGTTCTTC
NA TRBJ2-7 TRBD2 TRBV5-4 CASSSAGGPSGEQYF TGTGCCAGCAGCTCCGCGGGGGGGCCTTCGGGCGAGCAGTACTTC
NA TRBJ2-3 NA TRBV15 CATSLRLVGADTQYF TGTGCCACCAGCCTTCGACTAGTTGGCGCAGATACGCAGTATTTT
NA TRBJ1-1 TRBD1 TRBV19 CASSIDRGRNKAFF TGTGCCAGTAGTATTGACAGGGGGCGTAATAAAGCTTTCTTT
NA TRBJ2-1 NA TRBV9 CASSAGHNEQFF TGTGCCAGCAGCGCAGGTCACAATGAGCAGTTCTTC
NA TRBJ2-5 NA TRBV14 CASSQAGTSGETQYF TGTGCCAGCAGCCAAGCAGGGACTTCGGGTGAGACCCAGTACTTC
NA TRBJ1-2 NA TRBV7-2 CASSLVKHSNYGYTF TGTGCCAGCAGCTTAGTAAAGCATAGCAACTATGGCTACACCTTC
NA TRBJ2-2 NA TRBV6-4 CASSERDTGELFF TGTGCCAGCAGTGAAAGGGACACCGGGGAGCTGTTTTTT
NA TRBJ2-3 NA TRBV18 CASSPPTGLRTDTQYF TGTGCCAGCTCACCACCGACGGGACTTAGGACAGATACGCAGTATTTT
NA TRBJ2-7 TRBD1 TRBV2 CASSDQGATYEQYF TGTGCCAGCAGTGACCAGGGGGCGACCTACGAGCAGTACTTC
NA TRBJ2-2 TRBD2 TRBV7-6 CASSRGLPSGRALGGELFF TGTGCCAGCAGCCGGGGCCTTCCTAGCGGGAGGGCCCTCGGCGGGGAGCTGTTTTTT
NA TRBJ2-3 TRBD2 TRBV12-5 CASSQLGLASDTQYF TGTGCTAGTTCTCAGCTAGGACTAGCATCCGATACGCAGTATTTT
NA TRBJ2-6 TRBD1 TRBV29-1 CSVAGTGGRSGANVLTF TGCAGCGTTGCCGGGACAGGGGGCAGGTCTGGGGCCAACGTCCTGACTTTC
NA TRBJ2-2 NA TRBV10-3 CAISEVHTGELFF TGTGCCATCAGTGAAGTCCACACCGGGGAGCTGTTTTTT
NA TRBJ2-7 NA TRBV10-3 CAIRANSGTSSSYEQYF TGTGCCATCAGAGCTAATTCCGGGACTTCGAGCTCCTACGAGCAGTACTTC
few TRBJ2-7 NA TRBV5-3 CARSFRQGYHEQYF TGTGCCAGAAGCTTCAGGCAGGGGTACCACGAGCAGTACTTC
NA TRBJ1-4 TRBD1 TRBV11-2 CASSSDRVEGKLFF TGTGCCAGCAGCTCCGACAGGGTCGAGGGAAAACTGTTTTTT
NA TRBJ2-7 TRBD1 TRBV15 CATSRTGGVQYF TGTGCCACCAGCAGGACAGGGGGCGTGCAGTACTTC
NA TRBJ2-1 TRBD2 TRBV11-2 CASSLGGAGGVEQFF TGTGCCAGCAGCTTAGGAGGGGCGGGAGGGGTTGAGCAGTTCTTC
NA TRBJ1-4 NA TRBV4-3 CASSPRPQISEKLFF TGCGCCAGCAGCCCCAGGCCCCAGATAAGTGAAAAACTGTTTTTT
few TRBJ2-1 TRBD2 TRBV4-2 CASSPSGTSGRANEQFF TGTGCCAGCAGCCCTTCCGGGACTAGCGGGAGGGCGAATGAGCAGTTCTTC
NA TRBJ2-5 NA TRBV30 CAWSVGEAFQETQYF TGTGCCTGGAGTGTAGGGGAGGCGTTCCAAGAGACCCAGTACTTC
NA TRBJ2-7 NA TRBV6-6 CASSASYEQYF TGTGCCAGCAGTGCCTCCTACGAGCAGTACTTC
NA TRBJ1-2 NA TRBV11-2 CASSTFKQGQGSYGYTF TGTGCCAGCAGCACCTTTAAACAGGGTCAAGGTAGCTATGGCTACACCTTC
NA TRBJ2-7 NA TRBV10-3 CASGGVSYEQYF TGTGCCTCAGGGGGGGTCTCCTACGAGCAGTACTTC
few TRBJ2-5 TRBD1 TRBV6-6 CATITGAETQYF TGTGCCACTATAACAGGGGCGGAGACCCAGTACTTC